One and the same sample provided the 17 T cell receptor beta chains below, sequenced in a study of CD8 T cells in ankylosing spondylitis. MiXCR was run by TCRdb on the 5' RACE reads, yielding one entry per CDR3 protein. The table includes 36,000 or so distinct CDR3 sequences, over 5.5% detected once. Sequencing was carried out using blood, either unsorted or a sorted T cell fraction (not recorded which). The receptors stem from a male donor with ankylosing spondylitis or in good health (not recorded which).

This clonotype was counted many times. The gene calls are TRBV10-3 and TRBJ2-2; TRBD2 is a possible D gene (5 bases). This CDR3 has 15 amino acids. The V end lost 8 bases, the J end lost 1 base, and 14 bases lay between the germline ends. The germline CDR1 and CDR2 sequences are ENHRY and SYGVKD. CDR3 coding DNA: TGTGCCATCGGCCCTGGCGGAGGGAACACCGGGGAGCTGTTTTTT. It codes for CAIGPGGGNTGELFF.

This clonotype was seen at least ten times. The chain combines TRBV20-1 with TRBJ2-7; tentatively, D is TRBD2 (5 bases). Germline V lookup: CDR1 DFQATT, CDR2 SNEGSKA (reference sequence). Trimming removed 0 bases at V and 3 bases at J, with 15 bases between. The CDR3 covers 15 residues. CDR3 DNA sequence: TGCAGTGCTAGAGAGGTCTCTAGCAGATACTACGAGCAGTACTTC. This translates into CSAREVSSRYYEQYF.

This clonotype was seen at least ten times. The genes are TRBV20-1 and TRBJ1-1; D gene unclear. Trimming shortened V by 0 bases and J by 0 bases, and 8 bases separated the two germline ends. This CDR3 region has 14 residues. Per the germline V gene, CDR1 is DFQATT and CDR2 is SNEGSKA (reference sequence). CDR3 DNA: TGCAGTGCTAGAGATCCCAGGATGAACACTGAAGCTTTCTTT. Its translation is CSARDPRMNTEAFF.

This clonotype has a count of ten or more. This chain joins TRBV10-3 and TRBJ2-7, with unresolved D. The CDR3 totals 12 residues. The germline CDR1 and CDR2 sequences are ENHRY and SYGVKD. Trimming pared 8 bases from V and 4 bases from J, leaving 12 bases between. CDR3 in amino acids: CAIGSFSYEQYF. The DNA for the CDR3 is TGTGCCATCGGGTCTTTTAGTTACGAGCAGTACTTC.

This chain joins TRBV30 and TRBJ2-7, with D tentatively TRBD2 (5 bases). Trimming shortened V by 0 bases and J by 6 bases, and 15 bases separated the two germline ends. The CDR3 runs to 14 residues. CDR1 is GTSNPN, CDR2 SVGIG, per germline (reference sequence). In DNA, the CDR3 is TGTGCCTGGAGTGTAAAGAGCCTAGCCTGCGAGCAGTACTTC. Amino acids: CAWSVKSLACEQYF.

This clonotype was seen more than once but under ten times. The chain carries TRBV7-2 and TRBJ2-1, with 7 bases fitting TRBD2. CDR1 and CDR2 (germline): SGHTA, FQGNSA. The CDR3 spans 15 residues. With 5 bases clipped from V and 2 bases from J, the junction kept 6 bases outside the gene matches. The CDR3 DNA follows: TGTGCCAGCAGCCCAAGCGGGGAGGCCTACAATGAGCAGTTCTTC. Amino acids: CASSPSGEAYNEQFF.

V usage is TRBV15 and J usage is TRBJ1-2; D is ambiguous. Germline CDR1 and CDR2: LNHNV and YYDKDF (reference sequence). CDR3 length: 13 residues. Trimming left V 1 base short and J 6 bases short, with 9 bases between. The CDR3 loop is CATSRVGRDGYTF. The CDR3 nucleotides read TGTGCCACCAGCAGAGTAGGGAGGGATGGCTACACCTTC.

This clonotype has at least ten counts. The chain joins TRBV7-9 to TRBJ2-7; the D call may be TRBD1 or TRBD2 (6 bases each). In germline, CDR1 is SEHNR, CDR2 FQNEAQ (reference sequence). With 5 bases removed from V and 5 bases from J, the gap between germline ends came to 13 bases. The CDR3 runs 13 residues. The CDR3 loop is CASSPPGAHEQYF. DNA of the CDR3: TGTGCCAGCAGCCCCCCGGGGGCCCACGAGCAGTACTTC. The entire variable domain, with the rest obtained from reference TRBV7-9 and TRBJ2-7, is as follows: DTGVSQNPRHKITKRGQNVTFRCDPISEHNRLYWYRQTLGQGPEFLTYFQNEAQLEKSRLLSDRFSAERPKGSFSTLEIQRTEQGDSAMYLCASSPPGAHEQYFGPGTRLTVT.

This clonotype was picked up many times. V gene TRBV5-1 combines with J gene TRBJ1-5, with TRBD1 matching 7 bases. Unmatched junction bases numbered 4, after V lost 4 bases and J lost 0 bases. The CDR3 has 15 amino acids. Germline V gene data show CDR1 as SGHRS and CDR2 as YFSETQ. The DNA for the CDR3 is TGCGCCAGCAGCCTGACAGGGTATAGCAATCAGCCCCAGCATTTT. Amino acids: CASSLTGYSNQPQHF.

At least ten counts were recorded for this clonotype. The chain carries TRBV24-1 and TRBJ1-1, with 7 nucleotides matching TRBD1. This CDR3 region has 15 residues. Looked up from germline, CDR1 is KGHDR and CDR2 is SFDVKD. The V gene end was trimmed by 7 bases and the J gene end by 3 bases; junction bases not matched to a gene: 10. The CDR3 loop reads CATRPTGWGDTEAFF. DNA for the CDR3: TGTGCCACCAGACCGACAGGGTGGGGTGACACTGAAGCTTTCTTT.

In this sample, this clonotype turned up many times. The gene calls are TRBV20-1 and TRBJ2-3; D perhaps matches TRBD2 (6 bases). The germline gives CDR1 DFQATT, CDR2 SNEGSKA (reference sequence). The V gene lost 5 bases and the J gene lost 4 bases, with 16 bases spanning the gap. The CDR3 extends over 14 amino acids. This CDR3 is CSAVEVAASDTQYF. In nucleotides, the CDR3 is TGCAGTGCTGTAGAGGTAGCGGCCTCAGATACGCAGTATTTT.

This clonotype occurred many times. The chain recombines TRBV12-3 or TRBV12-4 with TRBJ1-5; 12 bases align to TRBD1. This CDR3 region has 15 residues. Trimming at V came to 4 bases and at J to 7 bases, leaving 5 bases not matched to a gene. CDR3 loop: CASSSGTGGRQPQHF. In DNA form, the CDR3 reads TGTGCCAGCAGTTCCGGGACAGGGGGCCGACAGCCCCAGCATTTT.

This clonotype was detected many times. V usage is TRBV5-1 and J usage is TRBJ1-1, with D tentatively TRBD1 (6 bases). Germline values: CDR1 SGHRS, CDR2 YFSETQ. V shed 1 base and J shed 9 bases, with 16 bases lying between them. The CDR3 contains 14 residues. In DNA, the CDR3 is TGCGCCAGCAGCTTGACCCAGGGGAGTGGGCAAGCTTTCTTT. Translated: CASSLTQGSGQAFF.

In this sample, this clonotype turned up many times. The chain links TRBV18 to TRBJ2-6; TRBD1 might be the D (5 bases). The V gene lost 2 bases and the J gene lost 0 bases, with 11 bases spanning the gap. This CDR3 region has 17 residues. CDR1 and CDR2 from the germline V gene are KGHSH and LQKENI. The CDR3 DNA is TGTGCCAGCTCACCAACGCAGGGATTCTCTGGGGCCAACGTCCTGACTTTC. Its translation is CASSPTQGFSGANVLTF.

This clonotype was seen ten or more times. CDR3 in amino acids: CASSYGDRGIDNEQFF. DNA for the CDR3: TGTGCCAGCAGCTATGGGGACAGGGGGATCGACAATGAGCAGTTCTTC. The chain is built from TRBV7-8 and TRBJ2-1, with 11 bases fitting TRBD1. Per germline, CDR1 SGHVS and CDR2 FQNEAQ. V was clipped by 4 bases and J by 5 bases; unmatched bases: 7. There are 16 residues in the CDR3.

This clonotype was found many times. This chain joins TRBV9 and TRBJ2-7; a weak D match, TRBD2 (6 bases). V lost 4 bases and J 2 bases, leaving 19 bases between the germline ends. The CDR3 totals 16 residues. Per the germline V gene, CDR1 is SGDLS and CDR2 is YYNGEE. The CDR3 DNA reads as TGTGCCAGCAGCCCCCCCGCCGGGACGGGAGCCTACGAGCAGTACTTC. Translation gives CASSPPAGTGAYEQYF. Drawing the rest from reference TRBV9 and TRBJ2-7, the complete variable domain is DSGVTQTPKHLITATGQRVTLRCSPRSGDLSVYWYQQSLDQGLQFLIQYYNGEERAKGNILERFSAQQFPDLHSELNLSSLELGDSALYFCASSPPAGTGAYEQYFGPGTRLTVT.

This clonotype was recorded at least ten times. The chain couples TRBV21-1 to TRBJ1-1; no check of the table's D call, TRBD1, against the DNA was made. TRBV21-1 is termed a pseudogene. This CDR3 comprises 18 residues. CDR3 bases: TGTGCCAGCAGCAAAATTAAGGAAAGGGGGACCCCGAGTAGGGAAGCTTTCTTT. Translated, it gives CASSKIKERGTPSREAFF.